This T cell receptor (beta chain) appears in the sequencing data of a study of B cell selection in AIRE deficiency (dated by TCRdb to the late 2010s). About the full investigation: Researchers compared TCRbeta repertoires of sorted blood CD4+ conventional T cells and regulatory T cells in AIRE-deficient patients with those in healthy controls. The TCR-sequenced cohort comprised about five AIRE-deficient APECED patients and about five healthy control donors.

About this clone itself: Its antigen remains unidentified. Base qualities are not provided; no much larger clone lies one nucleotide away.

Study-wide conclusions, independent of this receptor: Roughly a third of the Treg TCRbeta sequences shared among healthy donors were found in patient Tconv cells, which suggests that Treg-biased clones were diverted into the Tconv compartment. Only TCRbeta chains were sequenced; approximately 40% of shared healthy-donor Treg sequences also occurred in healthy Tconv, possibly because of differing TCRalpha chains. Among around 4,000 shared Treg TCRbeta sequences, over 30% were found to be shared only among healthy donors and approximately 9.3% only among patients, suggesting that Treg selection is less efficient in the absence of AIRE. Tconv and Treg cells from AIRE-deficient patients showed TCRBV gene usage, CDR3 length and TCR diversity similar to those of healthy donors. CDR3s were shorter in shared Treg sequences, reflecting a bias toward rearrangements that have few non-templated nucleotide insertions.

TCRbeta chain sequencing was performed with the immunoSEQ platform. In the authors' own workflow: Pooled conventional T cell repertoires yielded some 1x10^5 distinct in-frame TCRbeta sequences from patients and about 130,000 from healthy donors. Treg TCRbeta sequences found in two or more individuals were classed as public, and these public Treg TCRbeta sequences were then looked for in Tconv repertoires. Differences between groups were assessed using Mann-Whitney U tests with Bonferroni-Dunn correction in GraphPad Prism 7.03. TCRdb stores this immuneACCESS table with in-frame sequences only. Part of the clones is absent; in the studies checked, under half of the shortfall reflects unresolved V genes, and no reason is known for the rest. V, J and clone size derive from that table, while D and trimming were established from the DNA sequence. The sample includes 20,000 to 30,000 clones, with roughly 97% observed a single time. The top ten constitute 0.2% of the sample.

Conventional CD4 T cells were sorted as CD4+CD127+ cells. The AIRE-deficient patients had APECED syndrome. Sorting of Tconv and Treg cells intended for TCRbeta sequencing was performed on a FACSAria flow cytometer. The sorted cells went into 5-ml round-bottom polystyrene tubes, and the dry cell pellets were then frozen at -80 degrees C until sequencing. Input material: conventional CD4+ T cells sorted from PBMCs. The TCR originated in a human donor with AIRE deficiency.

The CDR3 reads as follows: CASSPWEGRDLNIQYF. The DNA is as follows: TGTGCCAGTAGTCCTTGGGAGGGGCGGGACTTAAACATTCAGTACTTC. The V gene is TRBV19 and the J gene is TRBJ2-4; TRBD2 lines up with 7 middle nucleotides. CDR1 LNHDA and CDR2 SQIVND were looked up in the germline V gene (reference sequence). V and J are trimmed by 5 bases and 6 bases, and the gene matches miss 13 bases of the junction. The CDR3 holds 16 amino acids from the cysteine to the phenylalanine. The CDR3 DNA has 48 bases and is translated from base 1.